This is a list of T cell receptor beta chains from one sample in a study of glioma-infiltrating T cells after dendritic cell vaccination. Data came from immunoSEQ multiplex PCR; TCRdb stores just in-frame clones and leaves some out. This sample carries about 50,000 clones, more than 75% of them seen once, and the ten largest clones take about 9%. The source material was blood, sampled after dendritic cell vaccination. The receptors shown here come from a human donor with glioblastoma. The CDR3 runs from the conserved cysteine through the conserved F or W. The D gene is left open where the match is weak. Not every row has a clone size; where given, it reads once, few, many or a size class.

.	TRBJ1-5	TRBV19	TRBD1	CASTQGDREFQPQHF	TGTGCCAGTACCCAAGGGGACAGGGAATTTCAGCCCCAGCATTTT
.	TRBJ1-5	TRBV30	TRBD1	CAFKGTGGNQPQHF	TGTGCCTTCAAAGGGACAGGGGGTAATCAGCCCCAGCATTTT
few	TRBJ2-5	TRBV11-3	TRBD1	CASSLGQGVGTQYF	TGTGCCAGCAGCTTGGGACAGGGTGTTGGGACCCAGTACTTC
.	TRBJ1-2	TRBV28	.	CASSLSQGVYGYTF	TGTGCCAGCAGTTTAAGCCAGGGCGTCTATGGCTACACCTTC
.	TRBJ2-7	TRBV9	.	CASSPPGKYEQYF	TGTGCCAGCAGCCCCCCGGGAAAATACGAGCAGTACTTC
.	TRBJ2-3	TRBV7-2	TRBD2	CASSLRLAGITDTQYF	TGTGCCAGCAGCTTAAGACTAGCGGGTATCACAGATACGCAGTATTTT
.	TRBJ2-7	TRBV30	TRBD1	CASRQGNSYEQYF	TGTGCCTCTCGACAGGGGAACTCCTACGAGCAGTACTTC
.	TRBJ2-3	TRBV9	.	CASSPFTDTQYF	TGTGCCAGCAGCCCCTTCACAGATACGCAGTATTTT
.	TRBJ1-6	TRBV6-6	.	CASSYRDINSPLHF	TGTGCCAGCAGTTACCGGGATATTAATTCACCCCTCCACTTT
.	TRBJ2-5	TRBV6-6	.	CASPTVGGPQETQYF	TGTGCCAGTCCGACTGTGGGGGGTCCTCAAGAGACCCAGTACTTC
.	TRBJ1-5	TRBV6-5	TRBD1	CASSYDRVGQPQHF	TGTGCCAGCAGTTACGACAGGGTCGGTCAGCCCCAGCATTTT
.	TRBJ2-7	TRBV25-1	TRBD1	CASSYAGTGSAEQYF	TGTGCCAGCAGTTATGCCGGGACAGGGTCTGCCGAGCAGTACTTC
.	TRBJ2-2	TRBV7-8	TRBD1	CASSLLAQGSHGELFF	TGTGCCAGCAGCTTATTGGCACAGGGGTCTCACGGGGAGCTGTTTTTT
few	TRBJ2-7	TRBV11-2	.	CASSSGSTFEQYF	TGTGCCAGCAGCTCGGGGAGCACATTCGAGCAGTACTTC
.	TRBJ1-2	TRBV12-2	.	CASRSNGYTF	TGTGCAAGTCGCTCTAACGGCTACACCTTC
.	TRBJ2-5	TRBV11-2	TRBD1	CASSSGTGGQETQYF	TGTGCCAGCAGCTCCGGGACAGGGGGCCAAGAGACCCAGTACTTC
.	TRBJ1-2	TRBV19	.	CASSIPRGYGYTF	TGTGCCAGTAGTATACCGCGGGGCTATGGCTACACCTTC
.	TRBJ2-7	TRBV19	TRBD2	CASSITSGGYEQYF	TGTGCCAGTAGTATAACTAGCGGGGGTTACGAGCAGTACTTC
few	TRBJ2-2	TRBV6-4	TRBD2	CASSAGPSGGSEHRGAVF	TGTGCCAGCAGTGCTGGGCCTAGCGGGGGGAGCGAACACCGGGGAGCTGTTTTT
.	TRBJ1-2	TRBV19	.	CATNYDGSVWYGYTF	TGTGCCACGAATTACGACGGGTCGGTATGGTATGGCTACACCTTC